One and the same sample provided the 9 T cell receptor beta chains below, sequenced in a study of T cells in Graves' hyperthyroidism and ophthalmopathy. Authors of the study amplified TCR beta CDR3 regions from RNA transcripts. HTBI primers were the set used in a first-round RT-PCR of the TCR CDR3. MiXCR, applied by TCRdb to the multiplex PCR reads, yields one record per CDR3 protein. This sample has hundreds of thousands of distinct CDR3 sequences, with approximately 15% found just once. The sample was blood. The receptors come from a woman aged 60 to 75 with Graves' ophthalmopathy.

This clonotype was picked up many times. The chain uses TRBV20-1 and TRBJ1-2; D is unclear. This CDR3 is 15 amino acids long. Trimming took off 0 bases at V and 0 bases at J, with 11 bases between the two ends. CDR1 and CDR2 from the germline V gene are DFQATT and SNEGSKA (reference sequence). The chain's CDR3 is CSARDVMNPNYGYTF. DNA for the CDR3: TGCAGTGCTAGAGATGTGATGAACCCTAACTATGGCTACACCTTC.

This clonotype was counted many times. The chain recombines TRBV6-1 with TRBJ2-1; no clear D gene. CDR1 and CDR2 from the germline V gene are MNHNS and SASEGT. Trimming left V 1 base short and J 4 bases short, with 11 bases between. This CDR3 spans 15 amino acids. In DNA form, the CDR3 reads TGTGCCAGCAGTGAAGGTGGCGGCGGATACAATGAGCAGTTCTTC. It encodes CASSEGGGGYNEQFF.

This clonotype was counted only a few times. The chain has TRBV7-9 and TRBJ1-3, with 7 bases fitting TRBD1. CDR1 is SEHNR and CDR2 is FQNEAQ in the germline V gene (reference sequence). There are 17 residues in the CDR3. Unmatched junction bases numbered 9, after V lost 3 bases and J lost 1 base. The CDR3 nucleotides are TGTGCCAGCAGCTTTGGACAGGCCGTACTATCTGGAAACACCATATATTTT. Protein sequence: CASSFGQAVLSGNTIYF.

This clonotype was recorded many times. This rearrangement joins TRBV7-2 to TRBJ2-2; the D is unclear. The CDR3 totals 15 residues. V was shortened by 2 bases and J by 1 base, with 8 bases between the two germline ends. CDR1 and CDR2 from the germline V gene are SGHTA and FQGNSA. The CDR3 region is CASSLLGRNTGELFF. CDR3 bases: TGTGCCAGCAGCTTACTTGGCAGGAACACCGGGGAGCTGTTTTTT.

This clonotype was observed at least ten times. The rearrangement joins TRBV7-2 to TRBJ2-5; the D is unclear. This CDR3 is 13 amino acids long. CDR1 and CDR2 (germline): SGHTA, FQGNSA. V gave up 8 bases and J gave up 3 bases, with 13 bases separating them. The CDR3 here is CASAGTAKETQYF. The CDR3 DNA is TGTGCCAGCGCCGGCACGGCCAAAGAGACCCAGTACTTC.

About this clonotype itself: One junction end disagrees with the germline gene, perhaps due to a read error. The chain combines TRBV29-1 with TRBJ1-4; tentative D call: TRBD1 (5 bases). CDR1 and CDR2 (germline): SQVTM, ANQGSEA. This CDR3 region has 15 residues. The DNA for the CDR3 is TGCAGCGTTATAGGGGCTGAGACAACAAATGAAAAACTGTTTTTT. As protein: CSVIGAETTNEKLFF.

This clonotype was counted between two and nine times. The chain uses TRBV6-1 and TRBJ2-1; the match to TRBD2 covers 9 bases. This CDR3 is built from 15 residues. Looked up from germline, CDR1 is MNHNS and CDR2 is SASEGT. With V trimmed by 6 bases and J by 5 bases, 8 bases remained unmatched. CDR3 in amino acids: CASRAQAGGHNEQFF. DNA of the CDR3: TGTGCCAGCAGGGCCCAAGCGGGAGGTCACAATGAGCAGTTCTTC.

This clonotype has a single count. This chain joins TRBV20-1 and TRBJ2-7; TRBD2 is a possible D gene (5 bases). Trimming pared 7 bases from V and 1 base from J, leaving 14 bases between. Per the germline V gene, CDR1 is DFQATT and CDR2 is SNEGSKA (reference sequence). The CDR3 runs to 13 residues. The CDR3 DNA follows: TGCAGTGTCCCGGACTTCCGATCCTACGAGCAGTACTTC. Translating it yields CSVPDFRSYEQYF.

This clonotype was counted at least ten times. J is TRBJ2-2 and V is TRBV3-1; 14 nucleotides align to TRBD2. Trimming cost V 6 bases and J 2 bases; bases outside gene matches: 5. The length of the CDR3 is 17 residues. Per germline, CDR1 LGHDT and CDR2 YNNKEL (reference sequence). CDR3 region: CASRGTSGGTNTGELFF. Written as DNA, the CDR3 is TGTGCCAGCAGGGGGACTAGCGGGGGCACAAACACCGGGGAGCTGTTTTTT.